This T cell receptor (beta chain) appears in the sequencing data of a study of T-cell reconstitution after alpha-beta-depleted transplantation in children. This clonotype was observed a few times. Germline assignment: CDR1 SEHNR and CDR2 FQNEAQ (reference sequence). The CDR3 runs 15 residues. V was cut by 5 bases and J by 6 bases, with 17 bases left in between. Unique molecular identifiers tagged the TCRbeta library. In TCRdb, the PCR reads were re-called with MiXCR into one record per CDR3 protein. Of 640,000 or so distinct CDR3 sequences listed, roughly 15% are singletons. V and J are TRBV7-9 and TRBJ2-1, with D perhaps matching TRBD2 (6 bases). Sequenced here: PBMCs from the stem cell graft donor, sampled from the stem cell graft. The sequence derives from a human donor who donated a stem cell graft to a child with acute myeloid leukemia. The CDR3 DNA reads TGTGCCAGCAGCATTAGCGGTGACCCTGGCAATGAGCAGTTCTTC. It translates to CASSISGDPGNEQFF.